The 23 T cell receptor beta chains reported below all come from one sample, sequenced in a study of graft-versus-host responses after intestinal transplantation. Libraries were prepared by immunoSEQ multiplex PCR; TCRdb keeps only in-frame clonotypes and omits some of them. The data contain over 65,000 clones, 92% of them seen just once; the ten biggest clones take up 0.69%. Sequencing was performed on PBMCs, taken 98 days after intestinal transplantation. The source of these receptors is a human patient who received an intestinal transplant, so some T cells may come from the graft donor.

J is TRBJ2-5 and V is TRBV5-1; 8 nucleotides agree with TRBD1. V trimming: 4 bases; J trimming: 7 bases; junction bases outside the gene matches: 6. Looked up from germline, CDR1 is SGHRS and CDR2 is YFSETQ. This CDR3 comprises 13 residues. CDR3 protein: CASSRQGTGTQYF. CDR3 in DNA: TGCGCCAGCAGCAGACAGGGGACCGGGACCCAGTACTTC.

CDR3: CASSSASVLGTQYF. CDR3 bases: TGCGCCAGCAGCTCCGCTAGCGTGTTAGGGACCCAGTACTTC. This chain links TRBV5-1 with TRBJ2-5, with a tentative D call TRBD2 (6 bases). Germline CDR1 is SGHRS and CDR2 is YFSETQ. The CDR3 sequence is 14 residues long. Trimming left V 3 bases short and J 7 bases short, with 16 bases between.

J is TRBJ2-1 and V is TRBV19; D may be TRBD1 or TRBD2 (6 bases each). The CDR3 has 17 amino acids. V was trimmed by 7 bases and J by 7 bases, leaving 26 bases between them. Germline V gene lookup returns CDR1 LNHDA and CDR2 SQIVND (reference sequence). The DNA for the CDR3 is TGTGCCAGTACCCCCCCGGTGAGGGGGGCCTCGTCAAATGAGCAGTTCTTC. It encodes CASTPPVRGASSNEQFF. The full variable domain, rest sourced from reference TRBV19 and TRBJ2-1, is DGGITQSPKYLFRKEGQNVTLSCEQNLNHDAMYWYRQDPGQGLRLIYYSQIVNDFQKGDIAEGYSVSREKKESFPLTVTSAQKNPTAFYLCASTPPVRGASSNEQFFGPGTRLTVL.

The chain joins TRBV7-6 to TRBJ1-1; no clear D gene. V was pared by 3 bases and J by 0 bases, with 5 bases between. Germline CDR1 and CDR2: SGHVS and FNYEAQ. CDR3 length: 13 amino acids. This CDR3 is CASSFRVNTEAFF. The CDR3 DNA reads TGTGCCAGCAGCTTTAGGGTGAACACTGAAGCTTTCTTT. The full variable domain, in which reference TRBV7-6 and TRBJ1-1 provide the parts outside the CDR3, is GAGVSQSPRYKVTKRGQDVALRCDPISGHVSLYWYRQALGQGPEFLTYFNYEAQQDKSGLPNDRFSAERPEGSISTLTIQRTEQRDSAMYRCASSFRVNTEAFFGQGTRLTVV.

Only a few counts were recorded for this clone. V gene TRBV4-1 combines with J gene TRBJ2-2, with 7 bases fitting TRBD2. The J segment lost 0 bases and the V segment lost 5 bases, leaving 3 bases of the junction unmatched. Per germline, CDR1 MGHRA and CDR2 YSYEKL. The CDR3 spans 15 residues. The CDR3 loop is CASSSSGSNTGELFF. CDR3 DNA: TGCGCCAGCAGCTCTAGCGGATCGAACACCGGGGAGCTGTTTTTT.

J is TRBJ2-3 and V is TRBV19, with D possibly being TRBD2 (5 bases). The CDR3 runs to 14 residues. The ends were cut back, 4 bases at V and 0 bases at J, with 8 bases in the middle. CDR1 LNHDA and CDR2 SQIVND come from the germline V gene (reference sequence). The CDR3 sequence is CASSTRLSTDTQYF. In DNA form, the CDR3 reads TGTGCCAGTAGTACTCGACTAAGCACAGATACGCAGTATTTT.

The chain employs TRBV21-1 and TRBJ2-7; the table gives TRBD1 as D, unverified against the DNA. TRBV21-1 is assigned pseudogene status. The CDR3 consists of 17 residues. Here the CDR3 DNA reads TGTGCCAGCAGCAATGCGACAGGGGTCATCCTAGTCCACGAGCAGTACTTC. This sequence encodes CASSNATGVILVHEQYF.

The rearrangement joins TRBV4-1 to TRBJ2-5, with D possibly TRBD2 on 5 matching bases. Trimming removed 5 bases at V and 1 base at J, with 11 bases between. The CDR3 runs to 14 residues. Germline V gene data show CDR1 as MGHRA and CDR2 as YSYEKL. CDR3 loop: CASSISGSQETQYF. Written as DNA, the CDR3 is TGCGCCAGCAGCATATCGGGGAGCCAAGAGACCCAGTACTTC.

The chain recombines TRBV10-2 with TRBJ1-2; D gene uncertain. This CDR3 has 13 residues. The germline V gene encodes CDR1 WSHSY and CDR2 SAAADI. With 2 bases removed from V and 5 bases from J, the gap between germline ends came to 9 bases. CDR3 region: CASSEADFYGYTF. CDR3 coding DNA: TGCGCCAGCAGTGAGGCGGATTTTTATGGCTACACCTTC.

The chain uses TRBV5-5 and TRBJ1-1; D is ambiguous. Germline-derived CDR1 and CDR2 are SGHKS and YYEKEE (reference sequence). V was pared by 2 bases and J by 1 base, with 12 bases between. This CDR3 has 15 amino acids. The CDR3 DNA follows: TGTGCCAGCAGCTTCGGCAGGATTACGAACACTGAAGCTTTCTTT. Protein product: CASSFGRITNTEAFF. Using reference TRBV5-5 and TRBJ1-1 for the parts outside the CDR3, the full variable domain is DAGVTQSPTHLIKTRGQQVTLRCSPISGHKSVSWYQQVLGQGPQFIFQYYEKEERGRGNFPDRFSARQFPNYSSELNVNALLLGDSALYLCASSFGRITNTEAFFGQGTRLTVV.

In nucleotides, the CDR3 is TGCGCCAGCAGCAAAGCCAGGGGGTTGATTAATTCACCCCTCCACTTT. Protein sequence: CASSKARGLINSPLHF. The gene calls are TRBV4-1 and TRBJ1-6; 7 positions match TRBD1. The CDR3 spans 16 residues. V lost 5 bases to trimming and J lost 6 bases; unmatched junction nucleotides: 10. The germline V gene has CDR1 MGHRA and CDR2 YSYEKL.

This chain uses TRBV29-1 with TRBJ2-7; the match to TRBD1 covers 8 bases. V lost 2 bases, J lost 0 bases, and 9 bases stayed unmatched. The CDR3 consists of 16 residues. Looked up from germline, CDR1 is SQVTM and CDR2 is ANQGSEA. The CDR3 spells CSVEYLGTGPSYEQYF. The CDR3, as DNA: TGCAGCGTTGAATATTTGGGGACAGGACCCTCCTACGAGCAGTACTTC.

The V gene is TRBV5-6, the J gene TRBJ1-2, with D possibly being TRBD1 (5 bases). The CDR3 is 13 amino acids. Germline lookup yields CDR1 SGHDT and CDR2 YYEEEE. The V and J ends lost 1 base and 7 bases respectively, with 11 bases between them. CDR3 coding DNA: TGTGCCAGCAGCTTGAAGGGGTTGAGTGGCTACACCTTC. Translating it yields CASSLKGLSGYTF.

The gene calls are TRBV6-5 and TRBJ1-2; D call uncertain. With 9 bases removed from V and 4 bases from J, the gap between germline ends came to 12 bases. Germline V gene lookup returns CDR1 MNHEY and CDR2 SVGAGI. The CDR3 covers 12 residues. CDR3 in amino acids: CASCSRSYGYTF. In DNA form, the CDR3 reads TGTGCCAGTTGTAGCCGTTCCTATGGCTACACCTTC.

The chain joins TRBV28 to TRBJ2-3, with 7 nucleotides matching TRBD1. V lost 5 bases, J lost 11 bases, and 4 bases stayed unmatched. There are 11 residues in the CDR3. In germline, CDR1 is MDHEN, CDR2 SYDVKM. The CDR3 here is CASSADREQYF. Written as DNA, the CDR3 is TGTGCCAGCAGTGCCGACAGGGAGCAGTATTTT.

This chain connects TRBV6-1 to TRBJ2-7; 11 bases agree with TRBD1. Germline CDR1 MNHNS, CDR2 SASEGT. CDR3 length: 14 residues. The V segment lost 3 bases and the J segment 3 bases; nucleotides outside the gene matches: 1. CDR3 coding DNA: TGTGCCAGCAGTGAGGGGACAGGGGGCTACGAGCAGTACTTC. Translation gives CASSEGTGGYEQYF.

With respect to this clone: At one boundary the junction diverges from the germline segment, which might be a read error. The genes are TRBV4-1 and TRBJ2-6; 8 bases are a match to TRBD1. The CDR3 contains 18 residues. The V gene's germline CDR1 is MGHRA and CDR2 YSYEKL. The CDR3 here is CASSEDRGPLSGANVLTF. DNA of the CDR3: TGCGCCAGCAGCGAAGACAGGGGCCCCCTCTCTGGGGCCAACGTCCTGACTTTC.

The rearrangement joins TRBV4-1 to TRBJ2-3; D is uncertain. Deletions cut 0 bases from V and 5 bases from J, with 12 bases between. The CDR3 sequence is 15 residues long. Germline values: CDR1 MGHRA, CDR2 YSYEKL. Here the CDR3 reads CASSQDPYEEDTQYF. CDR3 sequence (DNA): TGCGCCAGCAGCCAAGATCCGTATGAGGAAGATACGCAGTATTTT.

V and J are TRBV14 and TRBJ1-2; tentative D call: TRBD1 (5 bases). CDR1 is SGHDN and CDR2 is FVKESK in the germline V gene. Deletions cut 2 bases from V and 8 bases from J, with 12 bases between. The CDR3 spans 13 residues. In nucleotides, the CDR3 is TGTGCCAGCAGCCAAAGCCGACGGGGGGGCTACACCTTC. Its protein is CASSQSRRGGYTF.

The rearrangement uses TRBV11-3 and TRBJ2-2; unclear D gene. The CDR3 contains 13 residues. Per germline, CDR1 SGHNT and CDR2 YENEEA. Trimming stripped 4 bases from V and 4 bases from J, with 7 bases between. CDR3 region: CASSSLLTGELFF. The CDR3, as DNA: TGTGCCAGCAGCTCACTTCTCACCGGGGAGCTGTTTTTT.

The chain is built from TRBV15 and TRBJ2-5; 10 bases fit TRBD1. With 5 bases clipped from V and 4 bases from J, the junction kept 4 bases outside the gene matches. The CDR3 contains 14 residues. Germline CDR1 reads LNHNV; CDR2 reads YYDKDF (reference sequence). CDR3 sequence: CATSVDRGRETQYF. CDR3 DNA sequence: TGTGCCACCAGCGTCGACAGGGGGCGAGAGACCCAGTACTTC. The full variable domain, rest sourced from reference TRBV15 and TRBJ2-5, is DAMVIQNPRYQVTQFGKPVTLSCSQTLNHNVMYWYQQKSSQAPKLLFHYYDKDFNNEADTPDNFQSRRPNTSFCFLDIRSPGLGDTAMYLCATSVDRGRETQYFGPGTRLLVL.

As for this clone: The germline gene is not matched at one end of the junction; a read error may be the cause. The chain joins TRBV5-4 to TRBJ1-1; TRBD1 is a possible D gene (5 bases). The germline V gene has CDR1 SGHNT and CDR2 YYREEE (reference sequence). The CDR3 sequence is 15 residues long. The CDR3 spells CASCLGGTGWAEAFF. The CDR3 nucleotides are TGTGCCAGCTGCTTGGGCGGGACTGGGTGGGCTGAAGCTTTCTTT.

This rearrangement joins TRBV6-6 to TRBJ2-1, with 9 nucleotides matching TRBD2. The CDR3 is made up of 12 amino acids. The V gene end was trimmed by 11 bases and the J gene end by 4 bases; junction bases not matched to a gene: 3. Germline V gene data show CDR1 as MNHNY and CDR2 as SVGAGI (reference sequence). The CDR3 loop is CAGGGGYNEQFF. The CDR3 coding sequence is TGTGCCGGCGGGGGGGGATACAATGAGCAGTTCTTC.